This T cell receptor (beta chain) was sequenced for a study of blood T cell repertoires in COVID-19. In the study overall: COVID-19 samples collected from the United States, Italy and Spain covered acute and convalescent phases. From T cells, B-cell-depleted T cells, or PBMCs came the material, which was cDNA or gDNA.

Trimming cost V 0 bases and J 4 bases, with 10 bases left between them. In germline, CDR1 is LGHDT, CDR2 YNNKEL (reference sequence). CDR3 length: 15 amino acids. Per the authors' pipeline: Estimates of nucleated cell counts were drawn from the amplification of reference gene primers. Assay used: immunoSEQ multiplex PCR; TCRdb lists only in-frame clones, some missing. The DNA was the basis for D and trimming; V, J and clone size are from that table. Of over 40,000 clones listed, 86% are singletons. This TCR was sampled from a man older than 75 with active COVID-19. The genes are TRBV3-1 (or the pseudogene TRBV3-2) and TRBJ1-3, with D unclear. The sequenced sample consisted of peripheral blood. CDR3: CASSQERIFGNTIYF. The CDR3 region has the DNA TGTGCCAGCAGCCAAGAGCGCATATTCGGAAACACCATATATTTT.